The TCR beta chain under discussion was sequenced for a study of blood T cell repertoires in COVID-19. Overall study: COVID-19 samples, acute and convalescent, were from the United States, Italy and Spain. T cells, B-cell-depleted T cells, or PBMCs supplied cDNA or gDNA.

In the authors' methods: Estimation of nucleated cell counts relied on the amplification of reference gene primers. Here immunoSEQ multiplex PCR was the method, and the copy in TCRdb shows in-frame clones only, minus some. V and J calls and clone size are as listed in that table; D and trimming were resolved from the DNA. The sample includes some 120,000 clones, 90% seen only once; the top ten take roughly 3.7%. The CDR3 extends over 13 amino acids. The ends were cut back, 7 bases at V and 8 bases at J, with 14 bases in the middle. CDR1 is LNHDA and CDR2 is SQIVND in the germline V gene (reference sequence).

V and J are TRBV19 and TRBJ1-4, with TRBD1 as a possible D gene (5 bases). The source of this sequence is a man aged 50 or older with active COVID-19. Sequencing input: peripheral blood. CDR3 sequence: CASKRAGIEKLFF. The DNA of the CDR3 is TGTGCCAGTAAGCGGGCAGGGATCGAAAAACTGTTTTTT.